The clone carrying this T cell receptor (beta chain) was recorded many times. Its antigen is currently unknown. This record belongs to a study of T cells in Graves' hyperthyroidism and ophthalmopathy. Study results and limitations: Ophthalmopathy prediction by the model preceded onset by a median about 6.3 months.

From RNA transcripts, TCR beta CDR3 regions were amplified. During a first-round RT-PCR of the TCR CDR3, the HTBI primer set was used. TCRdb re-called the multiplex PCR reads through MiXCR, storing one row per CDR3 protein. The table includes about 420,000 distinct CDR3 sequences, roughly 13% detected once. CDR1 SNHLY and CDR2 FYNNEI come from the germline V gene. The CDR3 extends over 16 amino acids. The ends were cut back, 3 bases at V and 4 bases at J, with 16 bases in the middle. The chain has TRBV2 and TRBJ2-1; tentatively, D is TRBD1 (5 bases). The sequencing input was blood. This receptor was identified in a woman aged 18-30 years with Graves' hyperthyroidism. The CDR3 protein is CASSDPPRDTYNEQFF. DNA of the CDR3: TGTGCCAGCAGTGATCCCCCCAGGGATACTTACAATGAGCAGTTCTTC.